This is a list of T cell receptor beta chains from one sample in a study of vaccination and CD4 T cells after COVID-19. These receptors' antigens are unknown. TCRdb reanalysed the PCR reads using MiXCR and keeps one entry per CDR3 protein. The data show around 15,000 distinct CDR3 sequences, with about half seen just once and 16% held by the top ten. The sequences come from CD4+ T cells from blood, cultured in vitro, collected about 7 months after SARS-CoV-2 vaccination. Source of these receptors: a human donor who had recovered from COVID-19. Each CDR3 is given with its conserved first and last residue. D genes are given only for firm matches. Some rows mark clone size as missing; the rest say once, few, many or name a class of expanded clone.

V gene: TRBV5-8; D gene: TRBD2; J gene: TRBJ2-1; clone size: NA; CDR3 DNA: TGTGCCAGCAGCGCGGGACTAGCGGGAGACCTCACGGAAGAGCAGTTCTTC; CDR3 protein: CASSAGLAGDLTEEQFF
V gene: TRBV2; D gene: TRBD1; J gene: TRBJ1-6; clone size: NA; CDR3 DNA: TGTGCCAGTAGACGATTGGGACAGGGGGGCTCACCCCTCCACTTT; CDR3 protein: CASRRLGQGGSPLHF
V gene: TRBV5-8; D gene: TRBD1; J gene: TRBJ1-5; clone size: few; CDR3 DNA: TGTGCCAGCAGCTTTGACAGGGGCGAACGCAATCAGCCCCAGCATTTT; CDR3 protein: CASSFDRGERNQPQHF
V gene: TRBV19; D gene: NA; J gene: TRBJ1-2; clone size: NA; CDR3 DNA: TGTGCCAGTAGTATTCAGGGAGTAGTCTATGGCTACACCTTC; CDR3 protein: CASSIQGVVYGYTF
V gene: TRBV20-1; D gene: NA; J gene: TRBJ1-3; clone size: NA; CDR3 DNA: TGCAGTGCTAGGGGCGGGGGAAACACCATATATTTT; CDR3 protein: CSARGGGNTIYF
V gene: TRBV7-2; D gene: NA; J gene: TRBJ1-6; clone size: few; CDR3 DNA: TGTGCCAGCAGCTTAGCGGCAGGGAGGCTTAATTCACCCCTCCACTTT; CDR3 protein: CASSLAAGRLNSPLHF
V gene: TRBV20-1; D gene: TRBD1; J gene: TRBJ1-2; clone size: NA; CDR3 DNA: TGCAGTGCTACCGACAGGGGGCGCATCGGGTATGGCTACACCTTC; CDR3 protein: CSATDRGRIGYGYTF
V gene: TRBV7-9; D gene: TRBD2; J gene: TRBJ2-1; clone size: NA; CDR3 DNA: TGTGCCAGCAGCTTAAGTCTAGCGGGAGCCCACAATGAGCAGTTCTTC; CDR3 protein: CASSLSLAGAHNEQFF
V gene: TRBV7-2; D gene: NA; J gene: TRBJ2-5; clone size: NA; CDR3 DNA: TGTGCCAGCAGCTTTAGGAGGGAGACCCAGTACTTC; CDR3 protein: CASSFRRETQYF
V gene: TRBV7-3; D gene: TRBD1; J gene: TRBJ2-1; clone size: NA; CDR3 DNA: TGTGCCAGCAGCTCCTCTTCAGGGGGCTCCCCCAATGAGCAGTTCTTC; CDR3 protein: CASSSSSGGSPNEQFF
V gene: TRBV6-1; D gene: NA; J gene: TRBJ1-5; clone size: once; CDR3 DNA: TGTGCCAGCACTCCGGGGAGGGGCGGAAATAGCAATCAGCCCCAGCATTTT; CDR3 protein: CASTPGRGGNSNQPQHF
V gene: TRBV20-1; D gene: NA; J gene: TRBJ2-7; clone size: NA; CDR3 DNA: TGCAGTGCCGCGGCTCGAACTATGGGGGAGCAGTACTTC; CDR3 protein: CSAAARTMGEQYF
V gene: TRBV10-3; D gene: TRBD2; J gene: TRBJ2-5; clone size: NA; CDR3 DNA: TGTGCCATCAGTGATTCGTTAGCGGGAGCTAAAGAGACCCAGTACTTC; CDR3 protein: CAISDSLAGAKETQYF
V gene: TRBV20-1; D gene: NA; J gene: TRBJ2-1; clone size: once; CDR3 DNA: TGCAGTGCTTTTAATCCGGGACGAGTCAATGAGCAGTTCTTC; CDR3 protein: CSAFNPGRVNEQFF
V gene: TRBV20-1; D gene: TRBD1; J gene: TRBJ2-7; clone size: NA; CDR3 DNA: TGCAGTGCTAGGGGCGAGGGGGCGTTCAGTTACGAGCAGTACTTC; CDR3 protein: CSARGEGAFSYEQYF
V gene: TRBV27; D gene: TRBD2; J gene: TRBJ2-2; clone size: NA; CDR3 DNA: TGTGCCAGCAGGATTAGCGGGAGTCGTATCACCGGGGAGCTGTTTTTT; CDR3 protein: CASRISGSRITGELFF
V gene: TRBV6-5; D gene: TRBD1; J gene: TRBJ1-2; clone size: NA; CDR3 DNA: TGTGCCAGCAGTTACTCGACAGGGGGTAACTATGGCTACACCTTC; CDR3 protein: CASSYSTGGNYGYTF
V gene: TRBV11-1; D gene: NA; J gene: TRBJ2-5; clone size: few; CDR3 DNA: TGTGCCAGCAGCTTACCTCCCGTGTGGGGGGGGGCTCAAGAGACCCAGTACTTC; CDR3 protein: CASSLPPVWGGAQETQYF
V gene: TRBV7-9; D gene: TRBD1; J gene: TRBJ1-6; clone size: NA; CDR3 DNA: TGTGCCAGCAGCTTAGCGGACAGGATCTCTTCACCCCTCCACTTT; CDR3 protein: CASSLADRISSPLHF
V gene: TRBV6-5; D gene: NA; J gene: TRBJ1-1; clone size: few; CDR3 DNA: TGTGCCAGCAGTTACTCGCCAGGTTCCTTCGAAGCTTTCTTT; CDR3 protein: CASSYSPGSFEAFF
V gene: TRBV6-1; D gene: NA; J gene: TRBJ2-1; clone size: NA; CDR3 DNA: TGTGCCAGCAGCAGCCTCCGGACTAACAATGAGCAGTTCTTC; CDR3 protein: CASSSLRTNNEQFF
V gene: TRBV7-9; D gene: NA; J gene: TRBJ1-1; clone size: few; CDR3 DNA: TGTGCCAGCAGCTTAGGGTCGGGGGACAACACTGAAGCTTTCTTT; CDR3 protein: CASSLGSGDNTEAFF
V gene: TRBV7-8; D gene: TRBD1; J gene: TRBJ1-2; clone size: few; CDR3 DNA: TGTGCCAGCAGCACAGGGACAGGGAACTATGGCTACACCTTC; CDR3 protein: CASSTGTGNYGYTF
V gene: TRBV12-3/TRBV12-4; D gene: TRBD2; J gene: TRBJ2-1; clone size: NA; CDR3 DNA: TGTGCCAGCAGCGTAGGGGGACTAGCGGGAATCTACAATGAGCAGTTCTTC; CDR3 protein: CASSVGGLAGIYNEQFF
V gene: TRBV5-8; D gene: TRBD2; J gene: TRBJ2-3; clone size: NA; CDR3 DNA: TGTGCCAGCAGCCTCCGACTAGCTACCACAGATACGCAGTATTTT; CDR3 protein: CASSLRLATTDTQYF
V gene: TRBV15; D gene: NA; J gene: TRBJ1-6; clone size: few; CDR3 DNA: TGTGCCACCAGCAGAGGGGGCGGGTATAATTCACCCCTCCACTTT; CDR3 protein: CATSRGGGYNSPLHF
V gene: TRBV10-3; D gene: NA; J gene: TRBJ2-5; clone size: NA; CDR3 DNA: TGTGCCATCAGTGAGTCGAATTTAGGGTACCAAGAGACCCAGTACTTC; CDR3 protein: CAISESNLGYQETQYF
V gene: TRBV19; D gene: NA; J gene: TRBJ1-5; clone size: NA; CDR3 DNA: TGTGCCAGTAGTGCCGGGGGTCGGGCAGGGGATCAGCCCCAGCATTTT; CDR3 protein: CASSAGGRAGDQPQHF
V gene: TRBV10-3; D gene: TRBD1; J gene: TRBJ1-5; clone size: medium-sized; CDR3 DNA: TGTGCCAGCCAGGGGGGACTAGAGAGCAATCAGCCCCAGCATTTT; CDR3 protein: CASQGGLESNQPQHF
V gene: TRBV11-1; D gene: NA; J gene: TRBJ2-7; clone size: NA; CDR3 DNA: TGTGCCAGCAGCTTATTCGGGGGGTTGACAGGGTACACCTACGAGCAGTACTTC; CDR3 protein: CASSLFGGLTGYTYEQYF
V gene: TRBV7-2; D gene: TRBD2; J gene: TRBJ2-1; clone size: NA; CDR3 DNA: TGTGCCAGCAGCTGGCGGACTAGCGGGATTGGCAATGAGCAGTTCTTC; CDR3 protein: CASSWRTSGIGNEQFF
V gene: TRBV7-2; D gene: NA; J gene: TRBJ1-6; clone size: few; CDR3 DNA: TGTGCCAGCAGCTTAGAAGGAGGGCCCTCACCCCTCCACTTT; CDR3 protein: CASSLEGGPSPLHF
V gene: TRBV6-1; D gene: TRBD1; J gene: TRBJ2-7; clone size: once; CDR3 DNA: TGTGCCAGCAGGAGGGGGCCCAGTGGGGAGCAGTACTTC; CDR3 protein: CASRRGPSGEQYF
V gene: TRBV4-2; D gene: TRBD1; J gene: TRBJ1-2; clone size: NA; CDR3 DNA: TGTGCCAGCAGCCCAGGACAGGGGGATTATGGCTACACCTTC; CDR3 protein: CASSPGQGDYGYTF
V gene: TRBV7-2; D gene: TRBD1; J gene: TRBJ2-7; clone size: NA; CDR3 DNA: TGTGCCAGCAGCTTCTACAGGGGGTACGAGCAGTACTTC; CDR3 protein: CASSFYRGYEQYF
V gene: TRBV20-1; D gene: TRBD1; J gene: TRBJ1-5; clone size: NA; CDR3 DNA: TGCAGTGCTAAACAGGGGAACAATCAGCCCCAGCATTTT; CDR3 protein: CSAKQGNNQPQHF
V gene: TRBV5-1; D gene: NA; J gene: TRBJ2-5; clone size: NA; CDR3 DNA: TGCGCCAGCAGCTACACTAGTACTCGTCAAGAGACCCAGTACTTC; CDR3 protein: CASSYTSTRQETQYF
V gene: TRBV28; D gene: NA; J gene: TRBJ2-5; clone size: NA; CDR3 DNA: TGTGCCAGCACCATCGTTAGCGGCATGGAGGGAGAGACCCAGTACTTC; CDR3 protein: CASTIVSGMEGETQYF
V gene: TRBV20-1; D gene: NA; J gene: TRBJ1-2; clone size: NA; CDR3 DNA: TGCAGTGCTAGAGATCTGCAGGGCCATGGCTACACCTTC; CDR3 protein: CSARDLQGHGYTF
V gene: TRBV4-1; D gene: NA; J gene: TRBJ2-3; clone size: NA; CDR3 DNA: TGCGCCAGCAGCCAAGTCGACCTGGTTGTCACAGATACGCAGTATTTT; CDR3 protein: CASSQVDLVVTDTQYF
V gene: TRBV6-1; D gene: NA; J gene: TRBJ2-5; clone size: NA; CDR3 DNA: TGTGCCAGCAGCCAGCAGGGGCGGGGAGAGACCCAGTACTTC; CDR3 protein: CASSQQGRGETQYF
V gene: TRBV20-1; D gene: TRBD2; J gene: TRBJ2-3; clone size: NA; CDR3 DNA: TGCAGTGCTAGATACGGGGGGGCGCTACGCACAGATACGCAGTATTTT; CDR3 protein: CSARYGGALRTDTQYF
V gene: TRBV28; D gene: NA; J gene: TRBJ2-5; clone size: NA; CDR3 DNA: TGTGCCAGCAGTCTCACCTTTAGGCGGTTAGAGACCCAGTACTTC; CDR3 protein: CASSLTFRRLETQYF
V gene: TRBV20-1; D gene: NA; J gene: TRBJ2-5; clone size: NA; CDR3 DNA: TGCAGTGCTAGAACCCGGCCCAGGGAGACCCAGTACTTC; CDR3 protein: CSARTRPRETQYF
V gene: TRBV10-3; D gene: NA; J gene: TRBJ2-3; clone size: few; CDR3 DNA: TGTGCCATCAGAGGGACATACACAGATACGCAGTATTTT; CDR3 protein: CAIRGTYTDTQYF